This is a list of T cell receptor beta chains from one sample in a study of shared T cell receptors in the human thymus. TCRdb keeps only in-frame clones here, not all; method: immunoSEQ multiplex PCR. The sample shows approximately 490,000 clones, approximately 80% of them seen only once. The sample was also reused in another study, on human thymus T cells.

Sequencing was done on a sample of thymocytes. These receptors were collected from a boy under two years old with a congenital heart defect. The CDR3 runs from the conserved cysteine through the conserved F or W. Each record gives: J gene, clone size, V gene, D gene, CDR3 DNA, CDR3 protein. A D gene is named only where the DNA matches it firmly. Where a row states a size, it is once, few, many or the class of an expanded clone; other rows omit it.

TRBJ2-1	NA	TRBV7-8	TRBD2	TGTGCCAGCAGCCCCCTTGGCGGGAGGGAAGGTGAGCAGTTCTTC	CASSPLGGREGEQFF
TRBJ2-7	NA	TRBV7-3	NA	TGTGCCAGCAGCCCCCGGGGGGCACCCTACGAGCAGTACTTC	CASSPRGAPYEQYF
TRBJ1-3	NA	TRBV25-1	NA	TGTGCCAGCAGTGAATGGTCTAGGAACAGGAGCTCTGGAAACACCATATATTTT	CASSEWSRNRSSGNTIYF
TRBJ2-7	NA	TRBV25-1	TRBD1	TGTGCCAGCAGGGACAGGGTCTGCGAGCAGTACTTC	CASRDRVCEQYF
TRBJ2-7	NA	TRBV18	TRBD1	TGTGCCAGCTCACCCGACAGGGGCACCTACGAGCAGTACTTC	CASSPDRGTYEQYF
TRBJ2-7	few	TRBV15	NA	TGTGCCACCGGAGGGAGCCCCATCCACTACGAGCAGTACTTC	CATGGSPIHYEQYF
TRBJ2-7	NA	TRBV11-3	NA	TGTGCCAGCAGCTTAGAACTAAACTACGAGCAGTACTTC	CASSLELNYEQYF
TRBJ2-7	NA	TRBV11-2	TRBD2	TGTGCCAGCAAGGCGGGGACTAGTTATACCTACGAGCAGTACTTC	CASKAGTSYTYEQYF
TRBJ2-1	NA	TRBV27	TRBD1	TGTGCCAGCAGCCGACGACCGGGACAGGGGTGGACGAGTTACAATGAGCAGTTCTTC	CASSRRPGQGWTSYNEQFF
TRBJ2-2	NA	TRBV25-1	NA	TGTGCCAGCAGTGAAGATGGACAGAGGGTTAACACCGGGGAGCTGTTTTTT	CASSEDGQRVNTGELFF
TRBJ2-7	once	TRBV30	NA	TGTGCCTGGACCCGGCGCAGGCCTCCCTACGAGCAGTACTTC	CAWTRRRPPYEQYF
TRBJ1-3	NA	TRBV30	NA	TGTGCCTGGACGGGAGACACCTCTGGAAACACCATATATTTT	CAWTGDTSGNTIYF
TRBJ2-7	NA	TRBV25-1	NA	TGTGCCAGCTCACTAGTCTACGAGCAGTACTTC	CASSLVYEQYF
TRBJ2-7	few	TRBV5-4	TRBD2	TGTGCCAGCAGCCAACAGGGGACTAGCGGCGAGCAGTACTTC	CASSQQGTSGEQYF
TRBJ1-1	NA	TRBV4-1	NA	TGCGCCAGCAGCCAAGATGTTCCAGAACCCATGAACACTGAAGCTTTCTTT	CASSQDVPEPMNTEAFF
TRBJ1-1	NA	TRBV27	NA	TGTGCCAGCAGTTCGCGCGGGAACACTGAAGCTTTCTTT	CASSSRGNTEAFF
TRBJ2-2	NA	TRBV2	TRBD2	TGTGCCAGCAGTGATCCGAGACTAGCGGCAAACACCGGGGAGCTGTTTTTT	CASSDPRLAANTGELFF